The entry below describes one T cell receptor (beta chain). Its antigen is as yet unknown. The data belong to a study of shared clonotypes between healthy human individuals. Study information: The donors, two women and three men, were aged 18 to 49. Study-level findings and limits: Larger estimated richness was generally recorded for naive subsets relative to memory subsets. A few donors had around 5.2% of their naive CD4 clonotypes in common.

Germline V lookup: CDR1 KGHSH, CDR2 LQKENI. The germline V and J ends were trimmed by 5 bases and 4 bases, with 14 bases remaining between them. This CDR3 has 14 residues. Some clones are missing from TCRdb's copy, which holds only in-frame ones; the method was immunoSEQ multiplex PCR. This sample yields around 100,000 clones, of which more than 65% are seen a single time; just under 25% belongs to the top ten. This chain links TRBV18 with TRBJ1-1; possible D gene TRBD1, 6 bases. Sequencing used memory CD8+ T cells sorted from blood. Subset reported: CD45RO+ cells pooled with CCR7-negative TemRA cells. The TCR originated in a woman aged 25 to 45 in good health. CDR3 loop: CASSISRGSTEAFF. The CDR3 DNA is TGTGCCAGCTCAATATCCAGGGGTTCCACTGAAGCTTTCTTT.